This T cell receptor (beta chain) is drawn from a study of CD8 T cells in Susac syndrome. The RNA input was about 0.5 to 1 ug, and it was reverse transcribed with random hexamers. Using its own MiXCR run on the immunoSEQ multiplex PCR reads, TCRdb lists one record per CDR3 protein. The table lists 210,000 or so distinct CDR3 sequences, 85% to 95% of them singletons. A word on this clonotype: Its antigen is unknown.

Findings and limits, study-wide: Expansion of clones was not seen in the CD4+ T cell repertoires of Susac syndrome.

The receptor was derived from a human donor with Susac syndrome. The sample taken for sequencing was CD4+ T cells from PBMCs.

CDR3 loop: CASSQARGGETQYF. The CDR3, as DNA: TGTGCCAGCAGCCAAGCCCGTGGTGGAGAGACCCAGTACTTC. The genes are TRBV3-1 and TRBJ2-5, with D unclear. The V gene's germline CDR1 is LGHDT and CDR2 YNNKEL (reference sequence). CDR3 size: 14 residues. V lost 1 base and J lost 4, with 10 bases in between.